This T cell receptor beta chain stems from a study of blood T cells in healthy people across ages. CDR1 LGHDT and CDR2 YNNKEL come from the germline V gene (reference sequence). The CDR3 consists of 14 residues. Trimming took 1 base from V and 7 from J, leaving 11 bases between them. This clonotype came up a few times. Collection of about 9.4 milliliters of peripheral blood was performed for each donor. With each sample, at least 5 micrograms of total RNA were extracted. It was with a sample-barcoded 5' primer and a J-beta primer mix that a second PCR of roughly 7 to 12 cycles was run. A tag from a template-switch adaptor with 12 random nucleotides marked each cDNA molecule. MiXCR, run by TCRdb on the 5' RACE reads, gives a single entry per CDR3 protein. There are hundreds of thousands of distinct CDR3 sequences in the sample; over 45% occur only once, and roughly a third lies in the top ten.

Material: blood. This sequence originates from a woman aged 55-70 years in good health. The V call is TRBV3-1, the J call TRBJ2-4; tentative D call: TRBD1 (8 bases). The CDR3 DNA reads as TGTGCCAGCAGCCAAGTACAGGGGGGGAACATTCAGTACTTC. It specifies CASSQVQGGNIQYF. The variable domain in full, with the rest retrieved from reference TRBV3-1 and TRBJ2-4, is DTAVSQTPKYLVTQMGNDKSIKCEQNLGHDTMYWYKQDSKKFLKIMFSYNNKELIINETVPNRFSPKSPDKAHLNLHINSLELGDSAVYFCASSQVQGGNIQYFGAGTRLSVL.